This is a list of T cell receptor beta chains from one sample in a study of metastatic and nonmetastatic thyroid tumors. TCRdb re-clonotyped the PCR reads through MiXCR. Of roughly 93,000 clones in the sample, approximately 11% were seen once. The specimen was blood. The receptors shown here come from a female donor with papillary thyroid cancer or a benign thyroid nodule (not recorded which). Some clones in this sample may be carry-over from other donors' samples. Both conserved end residues are part of each CDR3. A D gene is named only where the DNA matches it firmly. The size of a clone is reported for some rows only, either as once, few or many, or as a class for expanded clones.

v_call,clone_size,cdr3_length,j_call,d_call,cdr3_nt,cdr3_aa
TRBV2,.,16,TRBJ2-7,TRBD2,TGTGCCAGCAGTGGCGGGACTAGCGGGAGGGTCCACGAGCAGTACTTC,CASSGGTSGRVHEQYF
TRBV6-1,many,13,TRBJ1-1,.,TGTGCCAGCAGTGAAGCGTACGGTACTGAAGCTTTCTTT,CASSEAYGTEAFF
TRBV18,many,16,TRBJ2-3,TRBD2,TGTGCCAGCTCATTGACTAGCCCCCGGGTTGGAGATACGCAGTATTTT,CASSLTSPRVGDTQYF
TRBV28,many,14,TRBJ2-6,.,TGTGCCAGCAGTGCACAGCCCGGGGCCAACGTCCTGACTTTC,CASSAQPGANVLTF
TRBV5-6,many,15,TRBJ2-1,.,TGTGCCAGCACCCTTACTACGGACTCCTACAATGAGCAGTTCTTC,CASTLTTDSYNEQFF
TRBV28,many,13,TRBJ2-7,.,TGTGCCAGCAGTTTATTACAGGGAGGCGAGCAGTACTTC,CASSLLQGGEQYF
TRBV11-1,many,17,TRBJ2-5,TRBD2,TGTGCCAGCAGCCCGAATCGACTAGCGCAAGGCGGAGAGACCCAGTACTTC,CASSPNRLAQGGETQYF
TRBV6-2/TRBV6-3,many,15,TRBJ2-6,.,TGTGCCAGCAGTTCCAGGGTATCTGGGGCCAACGTCCTGACTTTC,CASSSRVSGANVLTF
TRBV6-2/TRBV6-3,many,14,TRBJ2-1,.,TGTGCCAGCAGTTCCCTCGGACTTAACAATGAGCAGTTCTTC,CASSSLGLNNEQFF
TRBV7-8,many,15,TRBJ1-1,.,TGTGCCAGCAGCTTAGACAGCCCCGAGTACACTGAAGCTTTCTTT,CASSLDSPEYTEAFF
TRBV30,many,15,TRBJ2-1,TRBD2,TGTGCCTGGAGTGCGAAGGGACTAGCGTACAATGAGCAGTTCTTC,CAWSAKGLAYNEQFF
TRBV6-1,many,16,TRBJ1-6,.,TGTGCCAGCAGCCCAGGGTCTGAGCGATTGAGTTCACCCCTCCACTTT,CASSPGSERLSSPLHF
TRBV6-4,many,16,TRBJ2-3,TRBD2,TGTGCCAGCAGCGCGGGAATAGCGGGAGACACAGATACGCAGTATTTT,CASSAGIAGDTDTQYF
TRBV7-7,many,14,TRBJ1-4,.,TGTGCTAGCAGCTTAGCCCCAGGGCTTGAAAAACTGTTTTTT,CASSLAPGLEKLFF
TRBV16,many,15,TRBJ1-5,.,TGTGCCAGCAGCCAATCAATCCAGGGCGGTCAGCCCCAGCATTTT,CASSQSIQGGQPQHF
TRBV27,many,15,TRBJ1-5,TRBD1,TGTGCCAGCAGGAGGGGACAGGGGCACAATCAGCCCCAGCATTTT,CASRRGQGHNQPQHF
TRBV9,many,17,TRBJ2-7,TRBD2,TGTGCCAGCAGCGCCGGGACTAGCGGGAGGGGGAGCTACGAGCAGTACTTC,CASSAGTSGRGSYEQYF
TRBV7-9,many,16,TRBJ2-1,.,TGTGCCAGCAGCTCCTCTACCAGCGGACTATACAATGAGCAGTTCTTC,CASSSSTSGLYNEQFF
TRBV6-5,many,15,TRBJ2-7,TRBD2,TGTGCCAGCAGTTACGGACTAGTAAAAGGGTACGAGCAGTACTTC,CASSYGLVKGYEQYF
TRBV5-5,.,14,TRBJ1-2,.,TGTGCCAGCAGCCAGCCAGGCGGACAGTATGGCTACACCTTC,CASSQPGGQYGYTF
TRBV27,.,15,TRBJ1-4,TRBD1,TGTGTCAGCAGTGCGCGGACAGGGGAGTATGAAAAACTGTTTTTT,CVSSARTGEYEKLFF
TRBV11-1,.,15,TRBJ2-3,.,TGTGCCAGCAGCCCGACCCCCCGGGGGACAGATACGCAGTATTTT,CASSPTPRGTDTQYF
TRBV5-1,many,16,TRBJ2-1,.,TGCGCCAGCAGCTTGTCTGGGGACGGAAGATACAATGAGCAGTTCTTC,CASSLSGDGRYNEQFF
TRBV28,many,14,TRBJ1-6,.,TGTGCCAGCAGTAAGACAGCCTATAATTCACCCCTCCACTTT,CASSKTAYNSPLHF
TRBV5-5,many,16,TRBJ2-2,.,TGTGCCAGCAGCTTGGGGGGCGGGACCAACACCGGGGAGCTGTTTTTT,CASSLGGGTNTGELFF
TRBV6-5,many,15,TRBJ1-6,.,TGTGCCAGCAGTTACTCGGGCAGGGTTGACTCACCCCTCCACTTT,CASSYSGRVDSPLHF
TRBV7-2,many,18,TRBJ2-1,TRBD2,TGTGCCAGCAGCCTAATGGGGACTAGCGGGGCCCATAGAAATGAGCAGTTCTTC,CASSLMGTSGAHRNEQFF
TRBV28,many,13,TRBJ2-7,.,TGTGCCAGCGTTGGTCGAAGCTCCTACGAGCAGTACTTC,CASVGRSSYEQYF
TRBV19,many,17,TRBJ1-1,.,TGTGCCAGTAGTTTCTTTCTCACCCCGGAGACCAACACTGAAGCTTTCTTT,CASSFFLTPETNTEAFF
TRBV20-1,.,14,TRBJ2-1,TRBD2,TGCAGTGCTAGAGGACTAGCGGGATCGGGAGAGCAGTTCTTC,CSARGLAGSGEQFF
TRBV19,many,16,TRBJ2-3,TRBD1,TGTGCCAGTAGTATAACGGGACAGGGCATCACAGATACGCAGTATTTT,CASSITGQGITDTQYF
TRBV29-1,many,14,TRBJ1-1,TRBD1,TGCAGCGTTTTAAGACGAGACAGGGACACTGAAGCTTTCTTT,CSVLRRDRDTEAFF
TRBV5-1,many,15,TRBJ1-4,.,TGCGCCAGCAGAGAGACGGTTGCAACTAATGAAAAACTGTTTTTT,CASRETVATNEKLFF
TRBV12-3/TRBV12-4,few,14,TRBJ2-5,.,TGTGCCAGCACCCCGCGGTACAGCAAAGAGACTCAGTACTTC,CASTPRYSKETQYF
TRBV7-2,many,15,TRBJ2-3,.,TGTGCCAGCAGCTTAGTGAGGGGGGTTAGTACGGCGCAGTATTTT,CASSLVRGVSTAQYF
TRBV5-4,.,15,TRBJ2-1,.,TGTGCCAGCAGCTTGTCCGGGAGCTCCTACAATGAGCAGTTCTTC,CASSLSGSSYNEQFF
TRBV6-1,many,14,TRBJ2-7,.,TGTGCCAGCAGTGAAGGAAACCAGGGACGCGAGCAGTACTTC,CASSEGNQGREQYF
TRBV7-9,many,14,TRBJ1-3,.,TGTGCCAGCAGCCCTCCAAATTCTGGAAACACCATATATTTT,CASSPPNSGNTIYF
TRBV29-1,.,12,TRBJ1-3,.,TGCAGCGTCAGTAGCGGTGGAAACACCATATATTTT,CSVSSGGNTIYF
TRBV7-8,many,14,TRBJ2-5,TRBD2,TGTGCCAGCAGCTCCCGGACTAGCCAAGAGACCCAGTACTTC,CASSSRTSQETQYF
TRBV11-1,.,16,TRBJ2-7,.,TGTGCCAGCAGCTCTTTCTGGGACACGGATACCTACGAGCAGTACTTC,CASSSFWDTDTYEQYF
TRBV6-1,many,15,TRBJ2-5,.,TGTGCCAGCAGTTTTTTAGGGGCACTACAAGAGACCCAGTACTTC,CASSFLGALQETQYF
TRBV5-1,many,16,TRBJ2-3,TRBD2,TGCGCCAGCAGCTTGGCTAGCGGGAGTGGGTCAGATACGCAGTATTTT,CASSLASGSGSDTQYF